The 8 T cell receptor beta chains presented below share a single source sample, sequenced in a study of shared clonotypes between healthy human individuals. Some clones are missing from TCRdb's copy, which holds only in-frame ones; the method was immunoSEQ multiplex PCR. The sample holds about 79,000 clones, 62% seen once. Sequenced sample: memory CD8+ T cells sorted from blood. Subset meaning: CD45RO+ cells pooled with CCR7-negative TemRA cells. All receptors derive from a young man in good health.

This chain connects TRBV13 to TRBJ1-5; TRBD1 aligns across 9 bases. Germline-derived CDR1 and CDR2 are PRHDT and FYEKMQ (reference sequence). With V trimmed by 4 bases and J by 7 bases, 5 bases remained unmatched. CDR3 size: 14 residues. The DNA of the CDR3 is TGTGCCAGCAGCTCGGGGACAGGGCAACAGCCCCAGCATTTT. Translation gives CASSSGTGQQPQHF.

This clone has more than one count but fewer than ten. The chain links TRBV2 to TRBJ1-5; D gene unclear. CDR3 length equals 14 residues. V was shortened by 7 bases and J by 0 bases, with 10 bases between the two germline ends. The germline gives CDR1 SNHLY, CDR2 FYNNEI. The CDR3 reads CASKYFDSNQPQHF. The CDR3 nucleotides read TGTGCCAGCAAGTACTTCGATAGCAATCAGCCCCAGCATTTT.

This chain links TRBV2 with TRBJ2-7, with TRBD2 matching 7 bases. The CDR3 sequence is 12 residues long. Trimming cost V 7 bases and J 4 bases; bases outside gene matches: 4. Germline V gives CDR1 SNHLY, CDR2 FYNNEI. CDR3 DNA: TGTGCCAGCATCAGCGGGGTTTACGAGCAGTACTTC. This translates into CASISGVYEQYF. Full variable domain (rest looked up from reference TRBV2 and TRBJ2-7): EPEVTQTPSHQVTQMGQEVILRCVPISNHLYFYWYRQILGQKVEFLVSFYNNEISEKSEIFDDQFSVERPDGSNFTLKIRSTKLEDSAMYFCASISGVYEQYFGPGTRLTVT.

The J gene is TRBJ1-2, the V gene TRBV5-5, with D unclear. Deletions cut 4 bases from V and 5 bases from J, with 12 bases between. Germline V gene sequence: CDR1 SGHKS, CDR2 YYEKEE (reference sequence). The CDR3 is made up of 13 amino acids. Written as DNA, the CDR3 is TGTGCCAGCAGCCGTGGGTCGGGGTATGGCTACACCTTC. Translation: CASSRGSGYGYTF.

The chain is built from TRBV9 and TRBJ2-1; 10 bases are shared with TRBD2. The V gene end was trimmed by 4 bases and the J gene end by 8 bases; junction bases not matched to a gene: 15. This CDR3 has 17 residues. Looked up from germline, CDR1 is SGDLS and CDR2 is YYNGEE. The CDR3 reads CASSPALAAGGHHEQFF. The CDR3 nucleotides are TGTGCCAGCAGCCCCGCTCTCGCAGCGGGAGGGCATCATGAGCAGTTCTTC.

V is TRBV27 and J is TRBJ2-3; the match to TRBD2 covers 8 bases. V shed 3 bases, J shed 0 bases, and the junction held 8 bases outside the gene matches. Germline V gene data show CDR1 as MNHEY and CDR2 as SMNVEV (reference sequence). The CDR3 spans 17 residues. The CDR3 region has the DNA TGTGCCAGCAGTTTTGGGGGACGCGGGAGGAGCACAGATACGCAGTATTTT. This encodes CASSFGGRGRSTDTQYF.

The CDR3 DNA reads TGTGCCAGCAACCGTTTTCGGGGGTTGAGCACTGAAGCTTTCTTT. Protein: CASNRFRGLSTEAFF. V gene TRBV6-5 combines with J gene TRBJ1-1, with TRBD1 as a possible D gene (5 bases). From germline, CDR1 is MNHEY and CDR2 SVGAGI. This CDR3 has 15 residues. V shed 7 bases and J shed 4 bases, with 19 bases lying between them.

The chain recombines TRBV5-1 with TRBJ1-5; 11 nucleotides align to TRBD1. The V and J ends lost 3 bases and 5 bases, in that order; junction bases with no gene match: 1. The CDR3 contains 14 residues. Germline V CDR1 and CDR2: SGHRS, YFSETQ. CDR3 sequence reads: CASSSGQGDQPQHF. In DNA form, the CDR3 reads TGCGCCAGCAGCTCGGGACAGGGGGATCAGCCCCAGCATTTT.